This T cell receptor beta chain was retrieved from a study of memory CD4+ T cells and cytomegalovirus serostatus. Across the study: This sample comes from healthy Belgian adults, about nine CMV seropositive, approximately 25 seronegative.

Study-level results: Of 150 to 200 reported CMV TCRbeta sequences, about 67 were found in memory CD4+ repertoires. The CMV-associated TCR signature appears largely within the CD4+ memory repertoire.

Germline V gene sequence: CDR1 LNHNV, CDR2 YYDKDF (reference sequence). The CDR3 totals 14 residues. Trimming pared 4 bases from V and 2 bases from J, leaving 12 bases between. As processed by the authors: After removing out-of-frame reads, 2,204,828 distinct TCRbeta sequences remained. Generated by immunoSEQ multiplex PCR, the TCRdb table keeps only in-frame clones and is missing some. V and J calls and clone size are as listed in that table; D and trimming were resolved from the DNA. The repertoire includes about 52,000 clones, over 60% of them detected once, and around 1.5% sits in the top ten. The sort gate was single viable CD3+CD4+CD8-CD45RO+ cells for memory CD4+ T cells. In the case of this clone: The target antigen is unknown.

This TCR derives from an adult in good health and CMV-seropositive. Sequencing was carried out using memory CD4+ T cells from blood. The chain carries TRBV15 and TRBJ2-7; the D is unclear. In DNA form, the CDR3 reads TGTGCCACCAGCACCGGGTATGGTACCTACGAGCAGTACTTC. It encodes CATSTGYGTYEQYF.